Below are 19 T cell receptor beta chains sequenced from a single sample in a study of T cell clonality in common variable immunodeficiency. Notes on the study in general: Common variable immunodeficiency TCR beta sequences reportedly had fewer deletions and N-nucleotide insertions.

Using immunoSEQ multiplex PCR, the repertoire was profiled, and TCRdb retains in-frame clones only, with some absent. The sample lists tens of thousands of clones, none appearing once, the ten largest making up around 6.1%. No antigens are known for them. Material for sequencing was peripheral blood mononuclear cells. Receptors were obtained from a human donor with common variable immunodeficiency.

Notes on this clone: The read ends 3 residues before the CDR3 terminus; that terminus is restored from the germline J gene. This chain uses TRBV7-8 with TRBJ1-3; TRBD1 matches 7 bases. Germline CDR1 SGHVS, CDR2 FQNEAQ. Losses at the gene ends were 2 bases for V and 0 bases for J; bases not matched to a gene: 7. The CDR3 contains 17 residues. The CDR3 DNA, read in part, is TGTGCCAGCAGCTTAAGGCGAGGGGGCTCCTCTGGAAACACC. Its translation: CASSLRRGGSSGNT. The whole CDR3 sequence reads CASSLRRGGSSGNTIYF.

This clone was seen ten or more times. The read ends 3 residues shy of where the CDR3 ends; the end is completed using the germline J gene. The chain couples TRBV20-1 to TRBJ2-3; possible D gene TRBD1, 5 bases. Germline lookup yields CDR1 DFQATT and CDR2 SNEGSKA (reference sequence). The V end lost 5 bases, the J end lost 2 bases, and 11 bases lay between the germline ends. The CDR3 spans 13 residues. This chain's CDR3 is CSAPGNNTDTQYF. The covered CDR3 bases are TGCAGTGCTCCAGGGAATAACACAGATACG.

This clone was picked up many times. The read stops 3 residues short of the end of the CDR3; the missing end is completed from the germline J gene. This rearrangement joins TRBV20-1 to TRBJ2-6; 9 nucleotides align to TRBD1. V shed 2 bases, J shed 2 bases, and the junction held 1 base outside the gene matches. The CDR3 consists of 15 residues. The germline V gene encodes CDR1 DFQATT and CDR2 SNEGSKA (reference sequence). CDR3 DNA, as far as it was read: TGCAGTGCTAGACGGACAGGGGCTGGGGCCAACGTC. This sequence encodes CSARRTGAGANV. The whole CDR3 reads CSARRTGAGANVLTF.

This clone showed up just a few times. Read coverage stops 3 residues before the CDR3 terminus; the germline J gene supplies the remainder. The rearrangement uses TRBV20-1 and TRBJ2-3; maybe TRBD1 (6 bases). CDR3 length equals 14 residues. Germline CDR1 DFQATT, CDR2 SNEGSKA (reference sequence). With 7 bases removed from V and 2 bases from J, the gap between germline ends came to 16 bases. The CDR3 bases that were read are TGCAGTGTTCCGTCCGGACAGAACACAGATACG. This sequence encodes CSVPSGQNTDT. The entire CDR3 reads CSVPSGQNTDTQYF.

Worth noting for this clone: The CDR3 end is not reached by the read, which stops 3 residues before it; the germline J gene fills it in. The V and J genes are TRBV7-2 and TRBJ1-6; 7 bases are shared with TRBD1. V trimming: 3 bases; J trimming: 7 bases; junction bases outside the gene matches: 3. From germline, CDR1 is SGHTA and CDR2 FQGNSA. The CDR3 length is 14 residues. The covered CDR3 bases are TGTGCCAGCAGCTTGCAGGGGGGCAATTCACCC. Amino acids: CASSLQGGNSP. In full, the CDR3 is CASSLQGGNSPLHF.

This clone showed up many times. The read finishes 3 residues shy of the CDR3 end, and the germline J gene is used to complete it. The chain uses TRBV2 and TRBJ1-6, with unresolved D. Germline-derived CDR1 and CDR2 are SNHLY and FYNNEI. Trimming shortened V by 1 base and J by 7 bases, and 8 bases separated the two germline ends. This CDR3 comprises 14 residues. The CDR3 sequence: CASSEERGNSPLHF. The DNA read from the CDR3 is TGTGCCAGCAGTGAAGAAAGAGGCAATTCACCC. Full variable domain (outside the CDR3, taken from reference TRBV2 and TRBJ1-6): EPEVTQTPSHQVTQMGQEVILRCVPISNHLYFYWYRQILGQKVEFLVSFYNNEISEKSEIFDDQFSVERPDGSNFTLKIRSTKLEDSAMYFCASSEERGNSPLHFGNGTRLTVT.

At least ten counts were recorded for this clone. The read falls 3 residues short of the CDR3 end, and the missing part is taken from the germline J gene. The V call is TRBV2, the J call TRBJ2-1; TRBD1 might be the D (6 bases). This CDR3 has 12 residues. Germline CDR1 and CDR2: SNHLY and FYNNEI. V lost 9 bases and J 3 bases, leaving 9 bases between the germline ends. Partial CDR3 DNA: TGTGCCAGGACAGGAGACTACAATGAG. Its protein product is CARTGDYNE. The whole CDR3 region reads CARTGDYNEQFF. The full variable domain, completed using reference TRBV2 and TRBJ2-1, is EPEVTQTPSHQVTQMGQEVILRCVPISNHLYFYWYRQILGQKVEFLVSFYNNEISEKSEIFDDQFSVERPDGSNFTLKIRSTKLEDSAMYFCARTGDYNEQFFGPGTRLTVL.

This clone was counted a few times. The CDR3 end falls 3 residues outside the read, so it is completed with the germline J gene. The chain employs TRBV29-1 and TRBJ1-2; possible D gene TRBD1, 5 bases. Per the germline V gene, CDR1 is SQVTM and CDR2 is ANQGSEA. This CDR3 region has 13 residues. V lost 7 bases to trimming and J lost 4 bases, with 16 bases between them. The CDR3 here is CSALGQGVYGYTF. CDR3 bases read: TGCAGCGCCCTCGGGCAGGGCGTCTATGGC.

Concerning this clone: The read halts 3 residues ahead of the CDR3 end, with the missing end drawn from the germline J gene. The chain combines TRBV7-9 with TRBJ1-2, with unresolved D. Trimming removed 11 bases at V and 5 bases at J, with 12 bases between. Germline V CDR1 and CDR2: SEHNR, FQNEAQ (reference sequence). The CDR3 runs to 11 residues. CDR3 DNA (partial): TGTGCCCTGAGCCCCTCTTATGGC. Translation: CALSPSYG. The whole CDR3 region reads CALSPSYGYTF.

As concerns this clone: The read terminates 3 residues ahead of where the CDR3 ends, so the germline J gene completes it. J is TRBJ2-6 and V is TRBV5-6; maybe TRBD1 (6 bases). From germline, CDR1 is SGHDT and CDR2 YYEEEE. The CDR3 runs to 15 residues. Trimming pared 1 base from V and 2 bases from J, leaving 7 bases between. Partial CDR3 DNA: TGTGCCAGCAGCTTGCAGGGGCCTGGGGCCAACGTC. Protein: CASSLQGPGANV. The whole CDR3 reads CASSLQGPGANVLTF.

On this clone itself: The observed sequence ends 3 residues before the CDR3 terminus, with the missing tail filled in from the germline J gene. This chain connects TRBV7-2 to TRBJ2-1, with 11 bases fitting TRBD1. CDR3 length equals 13 residues. V gave up 5 bases and J gave up 7 bases; unmatched junction bases: 1. The germline V gene encodes CDR1 SGHTA and CDR2 FQGNSA. CDR3 region: CASSGQGANEQFF. CDR3 DNA (partial): TGTGCCAGCAGCGGACAGGGGGCGAATGAG.

There are many counts of this clone. CDR3: CASSIDRTGRSGANVLTF. The covered CDR3 bases are TGTGCCAGTAGTATAGATAGGACAGGGAGAAGTGGGGCCAACGTC. The rearrangement links TRBV19 to TRBJ2-6; 8 bases fit TRBD1. The read is 3 residues too short to cover the CDR3 end, so that end is filled in from the germline J gene. V was clipped by 0 bases and J by 3 bases; unmatched bases: 7. Per the germline V gene, CDR1 is LNHDA and CDR2 is SQIVND (reference sequence). CDR3 length: 18 amino acids.

This clone appeared many times. The missing CDR3 end, 3 residues past where the read stops, is filled in from the germline J gene. V usage is TRBV11-2 and J usage is TRBJ1-1; tentatively, D is TRBD1 (5 bases). The CDR3 runs 13 residues. Germline V lookup: CDR1 SGHAT, CDR2 FQNNGV. Trimming left V 0 bases short and J 6 bases short, with 8 bases between. The sequenced part of the CDR3 DNA is TGTGCCAGCAGCTTAGACAGGGCGGCTGAA. Its protein is CASSLDRAAE. The full CDR3 is CASSLDRAAEAFF.

This clone was seen ten or more times. The CDR3 is cut off 3 residues early in the read; its end comes from the germline J gene. The rearrangement links TRBV5-5 to TRBJ1-1; 9 bases are shared with TRBD1. This CDR3 has 15 amino acids. The germline V gene encodes CDR1 SGHKS and CDR2 YYEKEE (reference sequence). This CDR3 reads CASSLPMDRGGEAFF. CDR3 bases read: TGTGCCAGCAGCCTACCGATGGACAGGGGTGGGGAA.

As to this clone: The sequence runs out 3 residues before the end of the CDR3; the remainder is reconstructed from the germline J gene. This rearrangement joins TRBV19 to TRBJ1-1; D perhaps matches TRBD1 (5 bases). Trimming took 3 bases from V and 0 from J, leaving 11 bases between them. Germline V gene data show CDR1 as LNHDA and CDR2 as SQIVND (reference sequence). The CDR3 is 15 residues long. The covered CDR3 bases are TGTGCCAGTAGTATGAGGGGAGTCATGAACACTGAA. Residues: CASSMRGVMNTE. From start to end, the CDR3 is CASSMRGVMNTEAFF.

Ten or more counts support this clone. The observed sequence ends 3 residues before the CDR3 terminus, with the missing tail filled in from the germline J gene. V usage is TRBV7-6 and J usage is TRBJ1-1; maybe TRBD1 (5 bases). V lost 0 bases and J lost 4, with 12 bases in between. From germline, CDR1 is SGHVS and CDR2 FNYEAQ. The CDR3 consists of 15 residues. The CDR3 sequence: CASSLARGLVTEAFF. The sequenced part of the CDR3 DNA is TGTGCCAGCAGCTTAGCACGGGGGTTGGTCACTGAA.

This clone turned up a few times. The part of the CDR3 DNA that was read is TGTGCCAGTAGTACCTCAGGGTCGAGCAATCAGCCC. Its protein is CASSTSGSSNQP. Given in full, the CDR3 is CASSTSGSSNQPQHF. The rearrangement links TRBV19 to TRBJ1-5; a weak D match, TRBD1 (5 bases). Coverage ceases 3 residues before the CDR3 finishes, and the germline J gene fills in the end. V was cut by 4 bases and J by 1 base, with 11 bases left in between. The CDR3 loop spans 15 amino acids. CDR1 and CDR2 from the germline V gene are LNHDA and SQIVND (reference sequence).

This clone showed up many times. The DNA ends 3 residues before the CDR3 does, and the rest of the CDR3 is filled in from the germline J gene. The rearrangement joins TRBV11-2 to TRBJ2-7; 8 bases line up with TRBD1. This CDR3 has 13 residues. The germline V gene encodes CDR1 SGHAT and CDR2 FQNNGV. The J segment lost 2 bases and the V segment lost 5 bases, leaving 2 bases of the junction unmatched. Here the CDR3 reads CASSQTGAYEQYF. Partial CDR3 DNA: TGTGCCAGCAGCCAGACAGGGGCCTACGAG.

This clone came up many times. The part of the CDR3 DNA that was read is TGTGCCAGTAGTATTAGCGGGGGGTGGTGGAATGAG. This sequence encodes CASSISGGWWNE. The full CDR3 is CASSISGGWWNEQFF. V usage is TRBV19 and J usage is TRBJ2-1; 10 bases align to TRBD2. The read comes to an end 3 residues before the CDR3 does, leaving the germline J gene to fill in the end. J was trimmed by 7 bases and V by 3 bases; bases with no gene match: 6. Per the germline V gene, CDR1 is LNHDA and CDR2 is SQIVND (reference sequence). The CDR3 is 15 residues long.